This TCR delta chain stems from a study of Vδ1+ human thymocytes. The study's findings and limits: Thymic TRG and TRD repertoires appeared highly polyclonal. Unlike peripheral blood Vdelta1+ controls, thymic delta-chain sequences included approximately 20% Vdelta2 and few Vdelta3.

Alphabeta T cells were depleted, then CD3+ Vdelta1+ Vdelta2- thymocytes were FACS-sorted. The CDR3 is 15 amino acids. The trim removed 3 bases at V and 2 bases at J, leaving 4 bases unmatched. CDR1 and CDR2 (germline): TSWWSYY, QGS. The template was reverse-transcribed extracted RNA. Pooled V-gene forward primers with one constant-region reverse primer generated the CDR3 amplicons by multiplex PCR. TCRdb used CATT to re-call clones from the multiplex PCR reads. The sample lists 50,000 to 60,000 delta-chain clones, over 13% occurring once. For this clone: Its antigen is currently unknown.

The sequence derives from a girl less than two years old who had congenital heart surgery. Material: Vdelta1+ gamma-delta thymocytes from the thymus. Subset described: FACS-sorted CD3+ TCRalphabeta- TCRVdelta1+ TCRVdelta2- thymocytes. The chain is built from TRDV1 and TRDJ1, with TRDD3 matching 9 bases. In DNA, the CDR3 is TGTGCTCTTGGGGAGGGGGGGATACTAACCGATAAACTCATCTTT. It yields the protein CALGEGGILTDKLIF.